This TCR beta chain was found in a study of blood T cells in healthy people across ages. The CDR3 spans 14 residues. The germline V gene has CDR1 SGHTA and CDR2 FQGNSA. Trimming cost V 5 bases and J 9 bases; bases outside gene matches: 10. At least 6 micrograms of total RNA were extracted per sample. The authors ran a second PCR of about 6 to 11 cycles using a sample-barcoded 5' primer and a J-beta primer mix. Every sample gave at least 2.5 million paired-end reads containing CDR3. TCRdb re-analysed the 5' RACE reads in MiXCR, keeping a single row per CDR3 protein. This table holds 1,300,000 or so distinct CDR3 sequences, approximately 59% found once.

Sequencing input: blood. This chain links TRBV7-2 with TRBJ2-1, with 7 bases fitting TRBD2. The TCR sequence derives from a man between 18 and 29 years old in good health. The DNA for the CDR3 is TGTGCCAGCAGCCTCCTCCTGGGGGAGGGTGAGCAGTTCTTC. As protein: CASSLLLGEGEQFF.